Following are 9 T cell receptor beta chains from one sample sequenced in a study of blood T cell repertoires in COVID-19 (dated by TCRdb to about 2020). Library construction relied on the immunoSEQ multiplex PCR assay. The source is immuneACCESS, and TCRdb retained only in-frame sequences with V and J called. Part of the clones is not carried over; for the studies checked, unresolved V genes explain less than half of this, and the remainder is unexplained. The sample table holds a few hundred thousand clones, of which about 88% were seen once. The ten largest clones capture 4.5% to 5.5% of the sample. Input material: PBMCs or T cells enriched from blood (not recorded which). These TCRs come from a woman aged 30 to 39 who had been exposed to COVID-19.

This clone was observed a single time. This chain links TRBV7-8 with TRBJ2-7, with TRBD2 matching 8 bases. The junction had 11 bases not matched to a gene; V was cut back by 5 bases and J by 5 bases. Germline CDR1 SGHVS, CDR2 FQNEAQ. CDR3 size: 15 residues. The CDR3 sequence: CASSRRTSQDHEQYF. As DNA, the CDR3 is TGTGCCAGCAGCCGGCGGACTAGCCAGGACCACGAGCAGTACTTC.

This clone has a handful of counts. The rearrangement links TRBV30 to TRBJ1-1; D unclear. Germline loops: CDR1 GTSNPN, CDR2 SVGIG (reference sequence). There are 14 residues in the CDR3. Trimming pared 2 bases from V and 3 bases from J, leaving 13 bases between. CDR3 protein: CAWSKRTPYTEAFF. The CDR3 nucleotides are TGTGCCTGGAGTAAAAGAACACCCTACACTGAAGCTTTCTTT.

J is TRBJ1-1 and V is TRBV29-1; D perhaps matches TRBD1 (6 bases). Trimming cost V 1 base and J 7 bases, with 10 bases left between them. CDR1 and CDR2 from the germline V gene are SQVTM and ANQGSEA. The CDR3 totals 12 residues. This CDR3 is CSVEAGGSEAFF. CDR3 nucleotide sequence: TGCAGCGTTGAAGCGGGGGGCAGTGAAGCTTTCTTT.

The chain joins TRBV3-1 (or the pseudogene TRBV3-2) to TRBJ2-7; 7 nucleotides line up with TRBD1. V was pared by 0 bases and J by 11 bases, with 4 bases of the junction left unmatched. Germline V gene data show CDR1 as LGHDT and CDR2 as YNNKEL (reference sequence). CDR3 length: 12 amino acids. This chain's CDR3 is CASSQEGGYEYF. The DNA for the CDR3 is TGTGCCAGCAGCCAAGAAGGGGGCTACGAGTACTTC.

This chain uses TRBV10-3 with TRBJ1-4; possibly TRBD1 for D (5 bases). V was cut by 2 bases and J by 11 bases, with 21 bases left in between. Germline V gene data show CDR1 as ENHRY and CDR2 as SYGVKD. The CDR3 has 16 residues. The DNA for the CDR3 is TGTGCCATCAGTGAGAATTCCGAAGGACAAGCGAATAAACTGTTTTTT. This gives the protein CAISENSEGQANKLFF.

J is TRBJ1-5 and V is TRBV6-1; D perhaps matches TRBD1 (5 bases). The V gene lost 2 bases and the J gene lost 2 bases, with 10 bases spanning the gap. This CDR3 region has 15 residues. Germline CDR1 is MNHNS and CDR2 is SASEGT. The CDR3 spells CASSEQGVGNQPQHF. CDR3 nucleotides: TGTGCCAGCAGTGAACAGGGTGTGGGCAATCAGCCCCAGCATTTT.

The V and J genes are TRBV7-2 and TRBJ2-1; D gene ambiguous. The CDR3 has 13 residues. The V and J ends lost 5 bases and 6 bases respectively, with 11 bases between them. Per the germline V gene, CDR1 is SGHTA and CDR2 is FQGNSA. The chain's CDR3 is CASSQILGNEQFF. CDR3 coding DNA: TGTGCCAGCAGCCAGATCCTTGGCAATGAGCAGTTCTTC.

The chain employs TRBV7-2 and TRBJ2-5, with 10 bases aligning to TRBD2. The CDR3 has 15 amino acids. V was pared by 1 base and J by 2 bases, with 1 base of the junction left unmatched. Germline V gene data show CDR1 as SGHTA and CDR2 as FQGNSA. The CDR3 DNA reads TGTGCCAGCAGCTTAGTGACTAGCGGGCAAGAGACCCAGTACTTC. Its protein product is CASSLVTSGQETQYF.

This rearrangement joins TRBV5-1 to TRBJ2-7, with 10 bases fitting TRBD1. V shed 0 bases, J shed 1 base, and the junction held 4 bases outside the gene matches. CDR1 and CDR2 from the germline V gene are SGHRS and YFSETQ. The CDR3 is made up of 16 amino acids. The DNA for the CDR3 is TGCGCCAGCAGCTTGGAGTGGGGACAGGGGTCCTACGAGCAGTACTTC. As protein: CASSLEWGQGSYEQYF. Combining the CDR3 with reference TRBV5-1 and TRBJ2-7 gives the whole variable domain KAGVTQTPRYLIKTRGQQVTLSCSPISGHRSVSWYQQTPGQGLQFLFEYFSETQRNKGNFPGRFSGRQFSNSRSEMNVSTLELGDSALYLCASSLEWGQGSYEQYFGPGTRLTVT.